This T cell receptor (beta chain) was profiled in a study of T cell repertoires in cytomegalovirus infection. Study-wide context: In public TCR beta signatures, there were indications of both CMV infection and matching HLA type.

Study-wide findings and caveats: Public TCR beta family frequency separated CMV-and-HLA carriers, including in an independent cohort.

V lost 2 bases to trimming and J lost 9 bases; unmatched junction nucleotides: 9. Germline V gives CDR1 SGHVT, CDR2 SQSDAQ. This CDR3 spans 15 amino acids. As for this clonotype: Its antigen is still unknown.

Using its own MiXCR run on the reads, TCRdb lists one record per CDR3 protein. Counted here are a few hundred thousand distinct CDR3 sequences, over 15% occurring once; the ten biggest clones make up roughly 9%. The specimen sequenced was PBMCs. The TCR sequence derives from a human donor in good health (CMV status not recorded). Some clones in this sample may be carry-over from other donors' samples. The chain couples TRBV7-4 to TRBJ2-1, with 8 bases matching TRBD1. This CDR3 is CASSLSWQGAFEQFF. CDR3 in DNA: TGTGCCAGCAGCTTATCCTGGCAGGGGGCATTTGAGCAGTTCTTC.